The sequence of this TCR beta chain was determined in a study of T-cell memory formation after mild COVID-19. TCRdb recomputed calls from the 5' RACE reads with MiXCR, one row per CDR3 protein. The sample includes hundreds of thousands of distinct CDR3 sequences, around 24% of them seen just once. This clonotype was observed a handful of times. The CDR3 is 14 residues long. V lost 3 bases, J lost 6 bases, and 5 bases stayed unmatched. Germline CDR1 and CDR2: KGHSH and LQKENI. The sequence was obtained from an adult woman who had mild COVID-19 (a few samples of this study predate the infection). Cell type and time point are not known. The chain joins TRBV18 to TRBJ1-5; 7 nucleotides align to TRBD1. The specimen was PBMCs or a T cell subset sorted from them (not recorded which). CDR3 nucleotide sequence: TGTGCCAGCTCACCGGAGACAGGGCCTCAGCCCCAGCATTTT. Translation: CASSPETGPQPQHF.